The 23 T cell receptor beta chains given below trace back to one sample, sequenced in a study of immune evolution from preneoplasia to lung adenocarcinoma. Assay used: immunoSEQ multiplex PCR; TCRdb lists only in-frame clones, some missing. The table lists about 5,400 clones, around 88% of them singletons. Sequencing was performed on FFPE invasive lung adenocarcinoma tissue. The receptors here all came from a person between 50 and 70 years old with lung adenocarcinoma.

The rearrangement uses TRBV30 and TRBJ2-1; D perhaps matches TRBD2 (5 bases). The CDR3 is made up of 15 amino acids. CDR1 is GTSNPN, CDR2 SVGIG, per germline (reference sequence). V was clipped by 3 bases and J by 9 bases, with 21 bases between them. The CDR3 spells CAWRSLARDAGEQFF. The DNA for the CDR3 is TGTGCCTGGAGATCGCTAGCAAGGGATGCGGGTGAGCAGTTCTTC.

This sequence joins TRBV5-1 and TRBJ2-6; D might be TRBD2 (7 bases). V lost 4 bases to trimming and J lost 2 bases, with 13 bases between them. The germline CDR1 and CDR2 sequences are SGHRS and YFSETQ. This CDR3 is 16 amino acids long. In nucleotides, the CDR3 is TGCGCCAGCAGCGAGGGGGGGGGTGCTGGGGCCAACGTCCTGACTTTC. Its protein is CASSEGGGAGANVLTF.

The V gene is TRBV5-8, the J gene TRBJ2-1, with D maybe TRBD2 (5 bases). The CDR3 length is 15 residues. Trimming shortened V by 4 bases and J by 4 bases, and 15 bases separated the two germline ends. Per germline, CDR1 SGHTS and CDR2 YDEGEE. CDR3 DNA sequence: TGTGCCAGCAGCCCAGGACTTAACCGATACAATGAGCAGTTCTTC. It is translated as CASSPGLNRYNEQFF. The full variable domain, in which reference TRBV5-8 and TRBJ2-1 provide the parts outside the CDR3, is EAGVTQSPTHLIKTRGQQATLRCSPISGHTSVYWYQQALGLGLQFLLWYDEGEERNRGNFPPRFSGRQFPNYSSELNVNALELEDSALYLCASSPGLNRYNEQFFGPGTRLTVL.

V is TRBV6-1 and J is TRBJ2-5; 7 bases are a match to TRBD2. J was trimmed by 1 base and V by 7 bases; bases with no gene match: 3. Germline-derived CDR1 and CDR2 are MNHNS and SASEGT. The CDR3 is 13 amino acids. This chain's CDR3 is CASIGGVQETQYF. The CDR3 bases are TGTGCCAGCATTGGGGGGGTCCAAGAGACCCAGTACTTC.

V and J are TRBV7-3 and TRBJ1-1, with D hard to call. The germline gives CDR1 SGHTA, CDR2 FQGTGA. The CDR3 runs to 13 residues. Trimming removed 5 bases from V and 1 base from J, with 8 bases in between. CDR3 loop: CASSLGRNTEAFF. The CDR3 DNA reads as TGTGCCAGCAGCCTAGGCCGGAACACTGAAGCTTTCTTT.

This chain uses TRBV6-1 with TRBJ2-3; 11 nucleotides align to TRBD2. This CDR3 has 15 residues. V lost 2 bases, J lost 4 bases, and 2 bases stayed unmatched. Germline values: CDR1 MNHNS, CDR2 SASEGT. CDR3 residues: CASSELAGGPDTQYF. In DNA form, the CDR3 reads TGTGCCAGCAGTGAACTAGCGGGAGGCCCAGATACGCAGTATTTT.

This chain connects TRBV27 to TRBJ1-1; weak D call: TRBD1 (5 bases). The CDR3 runs to 17 residues. Trimming took off 2 bases at V and 1 base at J, with 17 bases between the two ends. Germline loops: CDR1 MNHEY, CDR2 SMNVEV (reference sequence). This chain's CDR3 is CASSLRPGRGGNTEAFF. The DNA for the CDR3 is TGTGCCAGCAGTTTACGCCCGGGGCGAGGTGGGAACACTGAAGCTTTCTTT.

As concerns this clone: One junction end disagrees with the germline gene, perhaps due to a read error. The chain couples TRBV4-1 to TRBJ2-5; 8 nucleotides match TRBD2. The germline gives CDR1 MGHRA, CDR2 YSYEKL. CDR3 size: 19 residues. CDR3 protein: CASTQFGTSGIYPQETQYF. DNA for the CDR3: TGCGCCAGCACCCAATTCGGTACTAGCGGAATATACCCCCAAGAGACCCAGTACTTC.

V gene TRBV5-6 combines with J gene TRBJ2-1; 12 nucleotides agree with TRBD2. With 4 bases clipped from V and 4 bases from J, the junction kept 3 bases outside the gene matches. The CDR3 has 15 residues. Germline values: CDR1 SGHDT, CDR2 YYEEEE. CDR3 sequence: CASSQTSGSYNEQFF. The CDR3 region has the DNA TGTGCCAGCAGCCAGACTAGCGGGAGTTACAATGAGCAGTTCTTC.

The V call is TRBV25-1, the J call TRBJ2-3; D is perhaps TRBD2 (5 bases). Trimming pared 2 bases from V and 13 bases from J, leaving 10 bases between. The length of the CDR3 is 11 residues. Germline V gives CDR1 MGHDK, CDR2 SYGVNS. The CDR3 region is CASSEKGVEYF. The CDR3 DNA sequence: TGTGCCAGCAGTGAAAAGGGAGTCGAGTATTTT. Looking up the rest from reference TRBV25-1 and TRBJ2-3 gives the full variable domain: EADIYQTPRYLVIGTGKKITLECSQTMGHDKMYWYQQDPGMELHLIHYSYGVNSTEKGDLSSESTVSRIRTEHFPLTLESARPSHTSQYLCASSEKGVEYFGPGTRLTVL.

The table lists this clone with a count of one. The chain recombines TRBV7-2 with TRBJ2-2; D ambiguous. The germline V gene encodes CDR1 SGHTA and CDR2 FQGNSA. V shed 1 base and J shed 6 bases, with 6 bases lying between them. CDR3 length: 13 amino acids. The CDR3 reads CASSLDGPGELFF. CDR3 sequence (DNA): TGTGCCAGCAGCTTAGACGGCCCCGGGGAGCTGTTTTTT.

This clone was recorded only once. V gene TRBV5-1 combines with J gene TRBJ2-7; D ambiguous. Germline CDR1 SGHRS, CDR2 YFSETQ. This CDR3 region has 14 residues. Trimming left V 2 bases short and J 2 bases short, with 11 bases between. CDR3 DNA: TGCGCCAGCAGCTTAGCCAGACCCACCTACGAGCAGTACTTC. Translation gives CASSLARPTYEQYF.

The sample holds one count of this clone. The DNA of the CDR3 is TGTGCCAGCAGCGGTGGACAGGTCGGCACAGATACGCAGTATTTT. This translates into CASSGGQVGTDTQYF. V is TRBV9 and J is TRBJ2-3, with 7 positions matching TRBD1. CDR3 size: 15 residues. V was pared by 3 bases and J by 1 base, with 5 bases of the junction left unmatched. Germline CDR1 is SGDLS and CDR2 is YYNGEE.

This chain connects TRBV11-3 to TRBJ2-7, with a weak D call TRBD1 (6 bases). The CDR3 is 14 amino acids. Trimming shortened V by 5 bases and J by 5 bases, and 16 bases separated the two germline ends. Germline-derived CDR1 and CDR2 are SGHNT and YENEEA. The CDR3 reads CASSKGTRGDEQYF. The CDR3 DNA is TGTGCCAGCAGCAAAGGGACACGTGGCGACGAGCAGTACTTC.

The chain combines TRBV5-4 with TRBJ2-5, with no clear D. V was cut by 3 bases and J by 2 bases, with 11 bases left in between. This CDR3 spans 14 amino acids. Germline V gene lookup returns CDR1 SGHNT and CDR2 YYREEE (reference sequence). The CDR3 DNA reads TGTGCCAGCAGCTCGAGCCGGCTGCAAGAGACCCAGTACTTC. This translates into CASSSSRLQETQYF.

The chain recombines TRBV11-2 with TRBJ2-7; no reliable D call. Between the trimmed V and J ends, which lost 6 bases and 0 bases, there was a span of 6 bases. This CDR3 has 12 amino acids. In germline, CDR1 is SGHAT, CDR2 FQNNGV. CDR3 sequence: CASRLSSYEQYF. CDR3 nucleotide sequence: TGTGCCAGCAGGTTAAGCTCCTACGAGCAGTACTTC.

V and J are TRBV6-7 and TRBJ2-7, with D perhaps assigned TRBD1 or TRBD2 (5 bases each). TRBV6-7 counts as an open reading frame of uncertain function. Trimming took 9 bases from V and 7 from J, leaving 13 bases between them. The CDR3 covers 11 residues. The CDR3 sequence: CARDLGEEQYF. In DNA, the CDR3 is TGTGCCAGGGATCTGGGGGAGGAGCAGTACTTC.

The V and J genes are TRBV27 and TRBJ2-7, with D perhaps TRBD2 (5 bases). CDR1 and CDR2 (germline): MNHEY, SMNVEV (reference sequence). The CDR3 is made up of 14 amino acids. Trimming shortened V by 6 bases and J by 4 bases, and 16 bases separated the two germline ends. CDR3 sequence (DNA): TGTGCCAGCAGGCGAGGGCGGAGGCAGTACGAGCAGTACTTC. Its protein product is CASRRGRRQYEQYF.

DNA of the CDR3: TGCGCCAGCAGCTTGGAAGGGACCAACGACTGGGCCAACGTCCTGACTTTC. Protein: CASSLEGTNDWANVLTF. The genes are TRBV5-1 and TRBJ2-6; D may match TRBD1 or TRBD2 (5 bases each). There are 17 residues in the CDR3. Germline loops: CDR1 SGHRS, CDR2 YFSETQ. Trimming left V 0 bases short and J 5 bases short, with 15 bases between.

This chain connects TRBV11-2 to TRBJ2-5, with D unclear. CDR3 length: 15 amino acids. CDR1 is SGHAT, CDR2 FQNNGV, per germline. Trimming removed 0 bases from V and 5 bases from J, with 13 bases in between. The CDR3 DNA sequence: TGTGCCAGCAGCTTAGAACTCAGGCCCAGGGAGACCCAGTACTTC. Encoded protein: CASSLELRPRETQYF.

This chain uses TRBV19 with TRBJ2-2; 9 nucleotides align to TRBD2. V gave up 5 bases and J gave up 2 bases; unmatched junction bases: 3. Germline lookup yields CDR1 LNHDA and CDR2 SQIVND (reference sequence). This CDR3 contains 15 residues. The CDR3 reads CASSGLASNTGELFF. The CDR3 DNA reads as TGTGCCAGTAGTGGACTAGCGAGTAACACCGGGGAGCTGTTTTTT.

V gene TRBV11-2 combines with J gene TRBJ2-5, with 7 bases identical to TRBD1. Trimming cost V 5 bases and J 2 bases; bases outside gene matches: 11. The length of the CDR3 is 16 residues. CDR1 and CDR2 from the germline V gene are SGHAT and FQNNGV. CDR3 bases: TGTGCCAGCAGCCCACCCCGAAGGACAGGACAAGAGACCCAGTACTTC. This sequence encodes CASSPPRRTGQETQYF.

Only a few counts were recorded for this clone. The V and J genes are TRBV7-2 and TRBJ2-3; TRBD1 matches at 11 bases. This CDR3 has 16 residues. V was clipped by 1 base and J by 4 bases; unmatched bases: 4. Germline V gene sequence: CDR1 SGHTA, CDR2 FQGNSA. The DNA for the CDR3 is TGTGCCAGCAGCTTAGGGGGACAGGGGGTGGCAGATACGCAGTATTTT. Its translation: CASSLGGQGVADTQYF.